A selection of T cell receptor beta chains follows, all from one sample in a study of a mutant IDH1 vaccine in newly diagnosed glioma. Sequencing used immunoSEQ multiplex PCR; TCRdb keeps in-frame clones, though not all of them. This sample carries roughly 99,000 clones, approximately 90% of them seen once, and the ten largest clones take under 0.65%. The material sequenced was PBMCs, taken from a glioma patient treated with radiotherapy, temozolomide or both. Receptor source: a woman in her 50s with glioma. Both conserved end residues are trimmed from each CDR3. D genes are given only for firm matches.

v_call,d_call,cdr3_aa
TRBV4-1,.,ASSQSRDLAAAEQF
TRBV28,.,ASSRPWTDYGYT
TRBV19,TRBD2,ASRPVGVLATSTDTQY
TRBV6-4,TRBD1,ASRTPGQEYNEQF
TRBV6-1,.,ASSEGGRVGGYT
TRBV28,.,ASMFREVGEQY
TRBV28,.,ASSFSGNTDTQY
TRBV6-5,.,ASRDRQRNIQY
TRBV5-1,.,ASSLEGQSYEQY
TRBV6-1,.,ASGEQPQH
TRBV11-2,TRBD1,ASSLRPGTGVEQY
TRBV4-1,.,ASSQATQGIYEQY
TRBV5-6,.,ASSLGQSVDTQY
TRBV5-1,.,ASGESGALNTEAF